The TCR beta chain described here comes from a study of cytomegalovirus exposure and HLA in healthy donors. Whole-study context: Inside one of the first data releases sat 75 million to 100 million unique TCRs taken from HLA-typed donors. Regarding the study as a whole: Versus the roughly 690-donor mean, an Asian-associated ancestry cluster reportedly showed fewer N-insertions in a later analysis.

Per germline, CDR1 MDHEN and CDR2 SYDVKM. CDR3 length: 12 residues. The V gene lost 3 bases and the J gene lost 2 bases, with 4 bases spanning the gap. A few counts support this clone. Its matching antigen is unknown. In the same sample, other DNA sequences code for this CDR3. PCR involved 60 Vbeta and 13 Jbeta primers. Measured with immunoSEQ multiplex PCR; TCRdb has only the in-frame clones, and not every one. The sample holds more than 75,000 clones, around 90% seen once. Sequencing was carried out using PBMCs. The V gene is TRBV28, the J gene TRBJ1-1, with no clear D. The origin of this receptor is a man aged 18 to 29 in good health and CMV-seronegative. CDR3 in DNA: TGTGCCAGCAGTTTCCTAAACACTGAAGCTTTCTTT. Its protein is CASSFLNTEAFF.